The 2 T cell receptor beta chains below were found in one sample sequenced in a study of T cell responses to AZD1222 COVID-19 vaccine. Assay used: immunoSEQ multiplex PCR; TCRdb lists only in-frame clones, some missing. The sample includes under 200,000 clones, over 85% of them seen just once. The sample was peripheral blood, taken 28 days after the second dose of the MenACWY control vaccine. The source of these receptors is an adult who received the MenACWY meningococcal vaccine as a control.

This clone appeared a single time. This chain links TRBV10-3 with TRBJ2-1; the match to TRBD2 covers 7 bases. This CDR3 region has 14 residues. J lost 4 bases, V lost 3 bases, and 3 bases had no gene match. Germline CDR1 reads ENHRY; CDR2 reads SYGVKD. CDR3 amino acids: CAISEAGIYNEQFF. The CDR3 DNA reads as TGTGCCATCAGTGAAGCGGGGATATACAATGAGCAGTTCTTC.

The chain recombines TRBV2 with TRBJ2-1; TRBD2 matches 7 bases. The CDR3 is made up of 15 amino acids. Per the germline V gene, CDR1 is SNHLY and CDR2 is FYNNEI. Trimming took 6 bases from V and 8 from J; bases not matched to a gene: 13. CDR3 in amino acids: CASRNLPAAGDEQFF. The CDR3 DNA reads TGTGCCAGCAGAAACCTGCCCGCGGCGGGAGATGAGCAGTTCTTC.